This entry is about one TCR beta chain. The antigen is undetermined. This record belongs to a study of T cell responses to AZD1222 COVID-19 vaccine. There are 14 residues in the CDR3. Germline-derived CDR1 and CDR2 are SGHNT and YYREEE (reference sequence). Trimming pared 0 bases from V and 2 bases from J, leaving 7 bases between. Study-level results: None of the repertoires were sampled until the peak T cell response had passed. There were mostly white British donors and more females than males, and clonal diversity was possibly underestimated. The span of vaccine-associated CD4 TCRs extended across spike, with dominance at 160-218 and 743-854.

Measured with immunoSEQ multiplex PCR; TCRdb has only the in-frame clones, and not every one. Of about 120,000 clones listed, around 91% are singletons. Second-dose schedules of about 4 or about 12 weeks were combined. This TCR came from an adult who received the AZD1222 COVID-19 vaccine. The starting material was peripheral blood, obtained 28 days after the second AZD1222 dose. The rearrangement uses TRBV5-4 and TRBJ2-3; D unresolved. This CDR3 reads CASSLEGYTDTQYF. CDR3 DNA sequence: TGTGCCAGCAGCTTGGAAGGCTACACAGATACGCAGTATTTT.